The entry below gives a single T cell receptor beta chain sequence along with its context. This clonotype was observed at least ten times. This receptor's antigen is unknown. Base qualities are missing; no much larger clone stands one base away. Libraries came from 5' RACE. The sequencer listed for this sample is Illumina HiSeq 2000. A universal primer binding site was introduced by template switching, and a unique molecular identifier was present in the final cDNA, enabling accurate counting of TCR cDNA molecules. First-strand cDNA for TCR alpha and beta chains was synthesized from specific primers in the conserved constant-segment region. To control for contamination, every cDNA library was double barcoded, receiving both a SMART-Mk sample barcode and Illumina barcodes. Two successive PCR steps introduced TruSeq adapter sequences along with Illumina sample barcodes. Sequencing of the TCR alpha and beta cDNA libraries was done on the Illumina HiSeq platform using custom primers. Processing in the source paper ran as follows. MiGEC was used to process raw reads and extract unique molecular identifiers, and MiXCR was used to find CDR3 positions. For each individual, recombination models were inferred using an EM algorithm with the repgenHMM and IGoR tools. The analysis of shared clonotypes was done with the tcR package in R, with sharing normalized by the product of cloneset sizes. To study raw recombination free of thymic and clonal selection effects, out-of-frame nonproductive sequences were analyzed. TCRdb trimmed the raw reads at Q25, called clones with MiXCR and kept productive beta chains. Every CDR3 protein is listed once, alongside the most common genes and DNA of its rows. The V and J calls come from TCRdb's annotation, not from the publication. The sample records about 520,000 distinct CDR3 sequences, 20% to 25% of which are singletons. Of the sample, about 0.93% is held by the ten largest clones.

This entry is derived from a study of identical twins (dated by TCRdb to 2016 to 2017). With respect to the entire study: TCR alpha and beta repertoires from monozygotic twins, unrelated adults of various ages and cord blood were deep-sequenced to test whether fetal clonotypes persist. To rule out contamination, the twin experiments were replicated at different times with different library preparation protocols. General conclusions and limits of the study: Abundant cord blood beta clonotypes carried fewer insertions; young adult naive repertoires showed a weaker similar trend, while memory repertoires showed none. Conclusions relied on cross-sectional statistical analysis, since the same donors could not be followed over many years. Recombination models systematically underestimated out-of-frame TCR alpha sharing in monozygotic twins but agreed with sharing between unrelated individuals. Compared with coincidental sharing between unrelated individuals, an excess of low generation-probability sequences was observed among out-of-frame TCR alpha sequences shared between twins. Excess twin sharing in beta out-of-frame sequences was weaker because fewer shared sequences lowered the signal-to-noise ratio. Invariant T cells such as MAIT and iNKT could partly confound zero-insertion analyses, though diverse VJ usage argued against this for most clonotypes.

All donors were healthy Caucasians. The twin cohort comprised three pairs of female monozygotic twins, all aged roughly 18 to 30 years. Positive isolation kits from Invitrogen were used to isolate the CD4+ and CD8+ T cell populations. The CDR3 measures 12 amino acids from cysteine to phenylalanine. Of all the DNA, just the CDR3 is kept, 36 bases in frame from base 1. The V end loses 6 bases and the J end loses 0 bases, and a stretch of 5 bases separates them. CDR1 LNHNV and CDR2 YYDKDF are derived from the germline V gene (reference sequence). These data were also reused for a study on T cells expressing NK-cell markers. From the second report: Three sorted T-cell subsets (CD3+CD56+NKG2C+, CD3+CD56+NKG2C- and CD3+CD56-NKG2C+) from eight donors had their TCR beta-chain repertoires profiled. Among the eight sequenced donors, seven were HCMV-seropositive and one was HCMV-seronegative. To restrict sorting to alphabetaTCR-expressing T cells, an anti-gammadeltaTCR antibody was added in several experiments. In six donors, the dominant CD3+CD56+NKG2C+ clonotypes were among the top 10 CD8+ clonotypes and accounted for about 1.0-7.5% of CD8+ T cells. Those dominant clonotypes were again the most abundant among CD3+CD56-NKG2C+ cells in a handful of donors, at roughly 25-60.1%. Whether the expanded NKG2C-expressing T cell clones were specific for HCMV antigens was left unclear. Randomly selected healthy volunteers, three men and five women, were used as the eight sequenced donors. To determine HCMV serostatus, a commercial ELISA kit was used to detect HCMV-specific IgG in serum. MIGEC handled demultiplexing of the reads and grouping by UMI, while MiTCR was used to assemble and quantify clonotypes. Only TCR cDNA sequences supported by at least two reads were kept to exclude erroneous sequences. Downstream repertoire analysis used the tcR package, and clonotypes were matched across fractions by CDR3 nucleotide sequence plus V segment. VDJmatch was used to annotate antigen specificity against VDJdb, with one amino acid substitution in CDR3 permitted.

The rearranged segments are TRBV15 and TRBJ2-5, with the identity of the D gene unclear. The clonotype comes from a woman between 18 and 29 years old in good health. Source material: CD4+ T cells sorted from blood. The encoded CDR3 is CATSLYQETQYF. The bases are TGTGCCACCAGTTTGTACCAAGAGACCCAGTACTTC.